Presented here are 20 T cell receptor beta chains from one specimen sequenced in a study of molecular identifiers for immune sequencing clone quantification. A single record per CDR3 protein comes from TCRdb applying MiXCR to the PCR reads. This sample yields more than 300,000 distinct CDR3 sequences, of which roughly 23% are seen a single time; about 0.79% belongs to the top ten. Specimen: naive CD8+ T cells from blood, with Jurkat cell RNA spiked in. Sample subset: FACS-sorted CD8+CD4-CCR7+CD45RA+ naive T cells. The receptors shown here come from a human donor in good health. Some libraries in this study had Jurkat cell RNA spiked in.

This clonotype was counted only a few times. The chain joins TRBV20-1 to TRBJ2-7; 11 positions match TRBD2. V shed 3 bases, J shed 4 bases, and the junction held 5 bases outside the gene matches. Per the germline V gene, CDR1 is DFQATT and CDR2 is SNEGSKA (reference sequence). The CDR3 extends over 14 amino acids. The CDR3 region is CSARIAGGRYEQYF. Written as DNA, the CDR3 is TGCAGTGCTAGGATAGCGGGGGGGCGGTACGAGCAGTACTTC.

The chain carries TRBV9 and TRBJ2-1, with 8 bases matching TRBD2. The germline V gene encodes CDR1 SGDLS and CDR2 YYNGEE. The CDR3 has 16 residues. V trimming: 4 bases; J trimming: 2 bases; junction bases outside the gene matches: 8. CDR3 sequence reads: CASSPHLAGPYNEQFF. The CDR3 coding sequence is TGTGCCAGCAGCCCTCATTTAGCGGGACCCTACAATGAGCAGTTCTTC.

This clonotype has ten or more counts. This rearrangement joins TRBV7-2 to TRBJ2-3, with 14 bases that match TRBD2. Germline CDR1 is SGHTA and CDR2 is FQGNSA. V lost 1 base and J lost 0; bases outside the gene matches: 6. This CDR3 spans 19 amino acids. In DNA, the CDR3 is TGTGCCAGCAGCTTAGGGGGACTAGCGGGGGCCAGTAGCACAGATACGCAGTATTTT. Translated: CASSLGGLAGASSTDTQYF.

With regard to this clonotype: This sequence may be a read error, since a much larger clone differs from it by one base. This rearrangement joins TRBV4-1 to TRBJ1-1, with a tentative D call TRBD1 (6 bases). The germline V gene has CDR1 MGHRA and CDR2 YSYEKL. There are 15 residues in the CDR3. The CDR3 sequence: CASGQEIGGQAEAFF. The DNA for the CDR3 is TGCGCCAGCGGCCAAGAGATTGGGGGGCAGGCTGAAGCTTTCTTT.

This clonotype was seen more than once but under ten times. An end of the junction does not agree with germline; a read error may underlie this. The V and J genes are TRBV20-1 and TRBJ2-5; 7 bases line up with TRBD2. The CDR3 spans 16 residues. Germline-derived CDR1 and CDR2 are DFQATT and SNEGSKA (reference sequence). The CDR3 is CSAYEPAGTHQETQYF. In nucleotides, the CDR3 is TGCAGTGCTTACGAACCAGCGGGGACGCACCAAGAGACTCAGTACTTC.

On this clonotype itself: A much larger clone lies one base from this, so it may be a read error. The chain is built from TRBV25-1 and TRBJ1-1; no firm D call. CDR1 and CDR2 (germline): MGHDK, SYGVNS. The CDR3 has 12 residues. In DNA form, the CDR3 reads TGTACCAGCAGTGGAGTCGGTCTTGGGGCTTTCTTT. Protein sequence: CTSSGVGLGAFF.

This chain uses TRBV11-2 with TRBJ2-5; D tentatively reads TRBD1 or TRBD2 (5 bases each). This CDR3 comprises 15 residues. Germline V CDR1 and CDR2: SGHAT, FQNNGV. Trimming shortened V by 4 bases and J by 5 bases, and 17 bases separated the two germline ends. The CDR3: CASSSVGTDEETQYF. The CDR3, as DNA: TGTGCCAGCAGCTCGGTAGGGACGGATGAGGAGACCCAGTACTTC. Combining the CDR3 with reference TRBV11-2 and TRBJ2-5 gives the whole variable domain EAGVAQSPRYKIIEKRQSVAFWCNPISGHATLYWYQQILGQGPKLLIQFQNNGVVDDSQLPKDRFSAERLKGVDSTLKIQPAKLEDSAVYLCASSSVGTDEETQYFGPGTRLLVL.

This clonotype was seen at least ten times. This chain connects TRBV30 to TRBJ2-5; possible D gene TRBD1, 6 bases. The CDR3 runs 16 residues. Trimming shortened V by 0 bases and J by 2 bases, and 16 bases separated the two germline ends. The germline V gene encodes CDR1 GTSNPN and CDR2 SVGIG (reference sequence). The CDR3 loop reads CAWSVSQGRPQETQYF. Written as DNA, the CDR3 is TGTGCCTGGAGTGTAAGCCAGGGGCGACCTCAAGAGACCCAGTACTTC.

The chain employs TRBV11-2 and TRBJ2-5; D gene uncertain. This CDR3 region has 15 residues. Germline lookup yields CDR1 SGHAT and CDR2 FQNNGV. V was trimmed by 5 bases and J by 0 bases, leaving 13 bases between them. DNA of the CDR3: TGTGCCAGCAGCCCGCCCCTGGTGGACCAAGAGACCCAGTACTTC. It specifies CASSPPLVDQETQYF. Together with reference TRBV11-2 and TRBJ2-5, the CDR3 gives the full variable domain: EAGVAQSPRYKIIEKRQSVAFWCNPISGHATLYWYQQILGQGPKLLIQFQNNGVVDDSQLPKDRFSAERLKGVDSTLKIQPAKLEDSAVYLCASSPPLVDQETQYFGPGTRLLVL.

This clonotype was seen ten or more times. The chain is built from TRBV7-6 and TRBJ1-4, with a tentative D call TRBD1 (6 bases). This CDR3 has 14 residues. V gave up 2 bases and J gave up 8 bases, with 12 bases separating them. Germline V gene data show CDR1 as SGHVS and CDR2 as FNYEAQ. The chain's CDR3 is CASSLKWGAEKLFF. As DNA, the CDR3 is TGTGCCAGCAGCTTAAAGTGGGGGGCCGAAAAACTGTTTTTT.

Remarks on this clonotype: A clone one base away is much larger, so this may be a read error. The chain uses TRBV27 and TRBJ2-3; 8 positions match TRBD2. Germline V CDR1 and CDR2: MNHEY, SMNVEV (reference sequence). The CDR3 contains 18 residues. Here the CDR3 DNA reads TGTGCCAGCAGTTTATCCACGCGCCAGCGGGAGTGGTCAGATATGCAGTATTTT. Its translation is CASSLSTRQREWSDMQYF.

This clonotype was recorded at least ten times. This sequence joins TRBV6-6 and TRBJ2-6; D may be TRBD1 (6 bases). This CDR3 is 18 amino acids long. CDR1 is MNHNY, CDR2 SVGAGI, per germline (reference sequence). V lost 2 bases, J lost 1 base, and 15 bases lay in between. The CDR3 protein is CASSYVQGIFSGANVLTF. The CDR3 DNA is TGTGCCAGCAGTTACGTACAGGGCATATTTTCTGGGGCCAACGTCCTGACTTTC.

This clonotype was detected ten times or more. This sequence joins TRBV2 and TRBJ2-2, with a possible D match to TRBD1 (5 bases). Trimming stripped 4 bases from V and 7 bases from J, with 13 bases between. The CDR3 is 14 amino acids. Per the germline V gene, CDR1 is SNHLY and CDR2 is FYNNEI. The CDR3 nucleotides are TGTGCCAGCAGTGCCAGGGTTGGGGACGGGGAGCTGTTTTTT. It translates to CASSARVGDGELFF.

The chain uses TRBV7-9 and TRBJ2-1; D gene uncertain. The germline V and J ends were trimmed by 0 bases and 6 bases, with 12 bases remaining between them. The germline CDR1 and CDR2 sequences are SEHNR and FQNEAQ (reference sequence). CDR3 length: 15 amino acids. CDR3: CASSLAEVSFNEQFF. CDR3 nucleotide sequence: TGTGCCAGCAGCTTAGCCGAGGTCAGTTTCAATGAGCAGTTCTTC.

This clonotype was detected ten times or more. The rearrangement uses TRBV14 and TRBJ2-2; 8 nucleotides match TRBD1. V shed 1 base, J shed 0 bases, and the junction held 1 base outside the gene matches. Germline lookup yields CDR1 SGHDN and CDR2 FVKESK. The CDR3 covers 16 residues. CDR3 sequence reads: CASSQAGGANTGELFF. The CDR3 nucleotides are TGTGCCAGCAGCCAAGCAGGGGGCGCGAACACCGGGGAGCTGTTTTTT.

This clonotype was detected ten times or more. The genes are TRBV30 and TRBJ2-2, with D tentatively TRBD2 (5 bases). CDR3 length: 14 amino acids. Germline V gives CDR1 GTSNPN, CDR2 SVGIG (reference sequence). Trimming shortened V by 4 bases and J by 2 bases, and 11 bases separated the two germline ends. CDR3 nucleotides: TGTGCCTGGAATCCGGGGTACAACACCGGGGAGCTGTTTTTT. Protein: CAWNPGYNTGELFF.

Concerning this clonotype: A single base separates this from a much larger clone, so it may be a read error. The chain recombines TRBV19 with TRBJ1-5; no clear D. This CDR3 comprises 14 residues. The V end was cut by 11 bases, the J end by 0 bases, with 14 bases between. Germline lookup yields CDR1 LNHDA and CDR2 SQIVND (reference sequence). The DNA of the CDR3 is TGTGCCGGTATGTCAGAGTATAGCAATCAGCCCCAGCATTTT. Translation gives CAGMSEYSNQPQHF.

This chain joins TRBV23-1 and TRBJ2-1; D assignment may be TRBD1 or TRBD2 (6 bases each). TRBV23-1 is an ORF; its function is uncertain. V was clipped by 3 bases and J by 4 bases, with 19 bases between them. The CDR3 covers 17 residues. The CDR3 bases are TGCGCCAGCAGTCAGACCTCGGGGGCTGGGCCTTACAATGAGCAGTTCTTC. It specifies CASSQTSGAGPYNEQFF.

There are many counts of this clonotype. The chain recombines TRBV9 with TRBJ2-7, with D maybe TRBD1 (6 bases). Germline V gene lookup returns CDR1 SGDLS and CDR2 YYNGEE. V was shortened by 2 bases and J by 3 bases, with 15 bases between the two germline ends. The CDR3 extends over 15 amino acids. The CDR3 DNA sequence: TGTGCCAGCAGCGTTTCAGGGGCAGATCGCTACGAGCAGTACTTC. This translates into CASSVSGADRYEQYF.

This clonotype was found many times. CDR3 sequence reads: CASSQDRQGTDTQYF. CDR3 bases: TGCGCCAGCAGCCAAGACCGACAGGGCACAGATACGCAGTATTTT. The chain links TRBV4-3 to TRBJ2-3; D might be TRBD1 (6 bases). The CDR3 contains 15 residues. CDR1 is LGHNA and CDR2 is YSLEER in the germline V gene. Trimming pared 0 bases from V and 1 base from J, leaving 8 bases between.